A single T cell receptor (beta chain) is shown here with its context. CDR1 MNHEY and CDR2 SMNVEV come from the germline V gene (reference sequence). This CDR3 region has 15 residues. Unmatched junction bases numbered 6, after V lost 5 bases and J lost 3 bases. This sample was included in a study of control samples from healthy donors and cancer patients. Assay used: immunoSEQ multiplex PCR; TCRdb lists only in-frame clones, some missing. Of around 110,000 clones in the sample, 93% were seen once. The TCR was taken from a man between 25 and 39 years old in good health. Sequencing was performed on blood. The chain employs TRBV27 and TRBJ1-5; the match to TRBD1 covers 8 bases. The CDR3 sequence: CASSAGQAFNQPQHF. CDR3 sequence (DNA): TGTGCCAGCAGTGCGGGACAGGCTTTCAATCAGCCCCAGCATTTT.